Detailed here is one TCR beta chain. Profiled with immunoSEQ multiplex PCR; TCRdb holds only in-frame clones, not every one. The top ten clones hold about 1.2% of a sample with 45,000 to 60,000 clones, about 91% of them seen once. The sample originates from a study of T cell changes during pregnancy in multiple sclerosis. Sequencing was performed on peripheral blood, taken after pregnancy. The receptor was derived from a female donor in good health, enrolled as a control in a pregnancy study.

In DNA, the CDR3 is TGTGCCAGCAGCTTAGGACAGGCTACCTATGGCTACACCTTC. Translation: CASSLGQATYGYTF. This sequence joins TRBV5-4 and TRBJ1-2, with 7 bases fitting TRBD1. The germline CDR1 and CDR2 sequences are SGHNT and YYREEE (reference sequence). This CDR3 is 14 amino acids long. V lost 2 bases and J lost 4; bases outside the gene matches: 5.